What follows describes a single T cell receptor beta chain. This sample was taken from a study of blood T cell repertoires in COVID-19. For the study at large: Some COVID-19 samples were acute and others convalescent; all came from the United States, Italy and Spain.

Germline-derived CDR1 and CDR2 are SEHNR and FQNEAQ (reference sequence). Trimming left V 1 base short and J 3 bases short, with 10 bases between. The CDR3 contains 15 residues. The method was immunoSEQ multiplex PCR; TCRdb's version includes in-frame clones alone and lacks a portion of them. The sample comprises 150,000 or so clones, over 75% of which are singletons, and 13% rests with the top ten. Patients from Seattle were sampled longitudinally, starting during active infection. This receptor was taken from a man between 18 and 35 years old with COVID-19, enrolled during active disease. V is TRBV7-9 and J is TRBJ1-5; D perhaps matches TRBD1 (6 bases). The source material was peripheral blood. In DNA, the CDR3 is TGTGCCAGCAGCTTAGGACAGGATTACAATCAGCCCCAGCATTTT. It yields the protein CASSLGQDYNQPQHF.